These 19 T cell receptor beta chains share one sample of origin, sequenced in a study of blood T cell repertoires in COVID-19. Profiled with immunoSEQ multiplex PCR; TCRdb holds only in-frame clones, not every one. The data hold 50,000 to 70,000 clones, with 65% to 85% observed a single time. Material for sequencing was peripheral blood. The receptors originated from a man aged 55 to 70 with acute or convalescent COVID-19.

The genes are TRBV27 and TRBJ1-5; TRBD1 might be the D (5 bases). The V gene's germline CDR1 is MNHEY and CDR2 SMNVEV (reference sequence). Between the trimmed V and J ends, which lost 8 bases and 7 bases, there was a span of 21 bases. This CDR3 is 15 amino acids long. The DNA for the CDR3 is TGTGCCAGCCGCTCGATTGACAGACAGTCACAGCCCCAGCATTTT. This gives the protein CASRSIDRQSQPQHF.

This clone has only a few counts. The chain couples TRBV6-6 to TRBJ1-1; D not certain. V lost 8 bases and J 2 bases, leaving 18 bases between the germline ends. Germline V gene lookup returns CDR1 MNHNY and CDR2 SVGAGI (reference sequence). There are 15 residues in the CDR3. CDR3 nucleotide sequence: TGTGCCAGCCGATTCGGAGGAGGTCTTAACACTGAAGCTTTCTTT. Translated, it gives CASRFGGGLNTEAFF.

The chain links TRBV19 to TRBJ2-2; D may be TRBD2 (5 bases). Germline CDR1 reads LNHDA; CDR2 reads SQIVND (reference sequence). V gave up 5 bases and J gave up 5 bases, with 12 bases separating them. The CDR3 is made up of 14 amino acids. CDR3: CASSPTRRTGELFF. Here the CDR3 DNA reads TGTGCCAGTAGTCCCACTCGGAGGACCGGGGAGCTGTTTTTT.

V is TRBV18 and J is TRBJ2-5; 7 positions match TRBD1. The CDR3 runs to 16 residues. Germline V gene sequence: CDR1 KGHSH, CDR2 LQKENI. Germline trimming cut 0 bases from V and 5 bases from J; bases unmatched to any gene: 9. The CDR3 DNA reads as TGTGCCAGCTCACCACCGTCACAGGGGCTAAGGGAGACCCAGTACTTC. Protein: CASSPPSQGLRETQYF.

V is TRBV7-8 and J is TRBJ2-5; D is unresolved. CDR3 length equals 15 residues. Trimming cost V 5 bases and J 5 bases, with 18 bases left between them. The germline V gene encodes CDR1 SGHVS and CDR2 FQNEAQ. The CDR3 spells CASSPGRLPWETQYF. The CDR3 nucleotides are TGTGCCAGCAGCCCCGGTCGCCTACCGTGGGAGACCCAGTACTTC.

This chain uses TRBV6-6 with TRBJ1-4, with D possibly being TRBD1 (5 bases). Trimming removed 8 bases at V and 0 bases at J, with 10 bases between. This CDR3 is 14 amino acids long. Germline CDR1 and CDR2: MNHNY and SVGAGI (reference sequence). This CDR3 is CASRREATNEKLFF. The CDR3 DNA sequence: TGTGCCAGCCGCAGGGAAGCAACTAATGAAAAACTGTTTTTT.

The chain employs TRBV7-9 and TRBJ2-5; 7 nucleotides line up with TRBD1. J gave up 9 bases and V 5 bases, and 6 bases lay outside the gene matches. Germline V gene sequence: CDR1 SEHNR, CDR2 FQNEAQ (reference sequence). This CDR3 is built from 12 residues. The CDR3 reads CASSASQGAQYF. The CDR3 bases are TGTGCCAGCAGCGCCTCCCAGGGGGCCCAGTACTTC.

This chain connects TRBV7-9 to TRBJ2-7; the match to TRBD1 covers 9 bases. The V and J ends lost 2 bases and 5 bases, in that order; junction bases with no gene match: 7. Germline V gene lookup returns CDR1 SEHNR and CDR2 FQNEAQ (reference sequence). CDR3 length equals 15 residues. The CDR3 protein is CASSLPWTGDDEQYF. The CDR3 region has the DNA TGTGCCAGCAGCTTACCCTGGACAGGGGACGACGAGCAGTACTTC.

The chain couples TRBV27 to TRBJ1-6; possible D gene TRBD1, 6 bases. Trimming cost V 7 bases and J 9 bases, with 13 bases left between them. The CDR3 runs to 13 residues. The germline gives CDR1 MNHEY, CDR2 SMNVEV (reference sequence). The DNA for the CDR3 is TGTGCCAGCACCAGGGGAGTTAGTTCACCCCTCCACTTT. This codes for CASTRGVSSPLHF.

The gene calls are TRBV6-1 and TRBJ1-1; no reliable D call. V lost 6 bases and J lost 9, with 14 bases in between. In germline, CDR1 is MNHNS, CDR2 SASEGT. The length of the CDR3 is 12 residues. In nucleotides, the CDR3 is TGTGCCAGCAGCTTTGGCCTCCCTCAAGCTTTCTTT. Translation gives CASSFGLPQAFF.

The J gene is TRBJ2-7, the V gene TRBV5-5; D gene ambiguous. CDR1 and CDR2 (germline): SGHKS, YYEKEE (reference sequence). Trimming pared 3 bases from V and 2 bases from J, leaving 3 bases between. The CDR3 sequence is 11 residues long. The CDR3: CASSSAYEQYF. CDR3 DNA: TGTGCCAGCAGCTCGGCCTACGAGCAGTACTTC.

The CDR3 DNA sequence: TGCGCCAGCAGCCAAGATTCGGCAGGGTCGACTTTCTTT. Its protein is CASSQDSAGSTFF. The chain has TRBV4-1 and TRBJ1-1; D is possibly TRBD1 (5 bases). Germline CDR1 and CDR2: MGHRA and YSYEKL. This CDR3 region has 13 residues. The ends were cut back, 0 bases at V and 12 bases at J, with 14 bases in the middle.

With respect to this clone: This same CDR3 is encoded by further DNA sequences in the sample. The rearrangement joins TRBV29-1 to TRBJ2-5; D may be TRBD2 (8 bases). The CDR3 contains 14 residues. Looked up from germline, CDR1 is SQVTM and CDR2 is ANQGSEA. V dropped 3 bases and J dropped 7 bases, with 18 bases sitting between them. CDR3: CSVDSGGEGATQYF. CDR3 nucleotide sequence: TGCAGCGTTGACTCGGGGGGGGAGGGGGCGACCCAGTACTTC.

The chain joins TRBV19 to TRBJ2-1; D is possibly TRBD1 (5 bases). Trimming stripped 7 bases from V and 3 bases from J, with 10 bases between. The germline V gene has CDR1 LNHDA and CDR2 SQIVND (reference sequence). This CDR3 is built from 13 residues. The CDR3 loop reads CASNQGGYNEQFF. In nucleotides, the CDR3 is TGTGCCAGTAACCAGGGTGGCTACAATGAGCAGTTCTTC.

This sequence joins TRBV5-1 and TRBJ2-5; 7 nucleotides line up with TRBD1. The CDR3 loop spans 14 amino acids. Germline CDR1 is SGHRS and CDR2 is YFSETQ. V gave up 3 bases and J gave up 3 bases; unmatched junction bases: 5. Written as DNA, the CDR3 is TGCGCCAGCAGCTCCGACAGGGCGGAAGAGACCCAGTACTTC. Its protein product is CASSSDRAEETQYF.

The chain joins TRBV29-1 to TRBJ2-7; 8 bases agree with TRBD1. Per germline, CDR1 SQVTM and CDR2 ANQGSEA. This CDR3 region has 13 residues. The J segment lost 3 bases and the V segment lost 6 bases, leaving 7 bases of the junction unmatched. CDR3 DNA: TGCAGCGTGGTGACAGGGGATCTCTACGAGCAGTACTTC. Protein: CSVVTGDLYEQYF.

This chain connects TRBV27 to TRBJ2-7; tentative D call: TRBD1 (5 bases). Trimming stripped 5 bases from V and 1 base from J, with 12 bases between. This CDR3 is 14 amino acids long. From germline, CDR1 is MNHEY and CDR2 SMNVEV (reference sequence). The CDR3 coding sequence is TGTGCCAGCAGTCCCTCGGCAGGGTCCTACGAGCAGTACTTC. Residues: CASSPSAGSYEQYF.

V gene TRBV25-1 combines with J gene TRBJ2-1; TRBD2 agrees at 9 bases. Germline values: CDR1 MGHDK, CDR2 SYGVNS. The V and J ends lost 7 bases and 8 bases, in that order; junction bases with no gene match: 18. CDR3 length equals 17 residues. The CDR3 reads CASIIAIPGLAGDEQFF. CDR3 in DNA: TGTGCCAGCATCATAGCAATCCCGGGACTAGCAGGGGATGAGCAGTTCTTC.

There are a few counts of this clone. The genes are TRBV5-1 and TRBJ2-7; 10 bases are a match to TRBD2. The V segment lost 0 bases and the J segment 4 bases; nucleotides outside the gene matches: 7. The CDR3 sequence is 16 residues long. Germline V gives CDR1 SGHRS, CDR2 YFSETQ. The CDR3 DNA sequence: TGCGCCAGCAGCTTGGAGAGCGGGGGGGCTACGTACGAGCAGTACTTC. Encoded protein: CASSLESGGATYEQYF.